A selection of T cell receptor beta chains follows, all from one sample in a study of blood T cell repertoires in COVID-19. This table comes from immunoSEQ multiplex PCR, and its TCRdb copy is limited to in-frame clones, with some not included. The sample has around 50,000 clones, about four fifths seen once. Material: peripheral blood. The origin of the receptors is a woman of 80 years or more with acute or convalescent COVID-19. Each CDR3 is given with its conserved first and last residue. Fields, in order: CDR3 protein, CDR3 DNA, CDR3 length, D gene, J gene, V gene, clone size. The D gene is left open where the match is weak. Size values are once, few and many counts, or a class for expanded clones, and some rows have none.

CDR3aa: CASSNRGTNYGYTF
CDR3nt: TGTGCCAGCAGTAACCGAGGGACTAACTATGGCTACACCTTC
len: 14
d_gene: NA
j_gene: TRBJ1-2
v_gene: TRBV6-5
abundance: NA

CDR3aa: CASSATGGWGYTF
CDR3nt: TGTGCCAGCAGTGCAACAGGGGGCTGGGGCTACACCTTC
len: 13
d_gene: TRBD1
j_gene: TRBJ1-2
v_gene: TRBV25-1
abundance: NA

CDR3aa: CASNPDRAYGYTF
CDR3nt: TGCGCCAGCAATCCAGACAGGGCCTATGGCTACACCTTC
len: 13
d_gene: TRBD1
j_gene: TRBJ1-2
v_gene: TRBV10-2
abundance: NA

CDR3aa: CAWSIAGVAEQYF
CDR3nt: TGTGCCTGGAGTATAGCGGGAGTGGCCGAGCAGTACTTC
len: 13
d_gene: TRBD2
j_gene: TRBJ2-7
v_gene: TRBV30
abundance: few

CDR3aa: CSVERLSGTRTYEQYF
CDR3nt: TGCAGCGTTGAACGACTCTCCGGGACACGGACGTACGAGCAGTACTTC
len: 16
d_gene: NA
j_gene: TRBJ2-7
v_gene: TRBV29-1
abundance: NA

CDR3aa: CASSFGADSPLHF
CDR3nt: TGTGCCAGCAGTTTTGGGGCTGATTCACCCCTCCACTTT
len: 13
d_gene: NA
j_gene: TRBJ1-6
v_gene: TRBV28
abundance: NA

CDR3aa: CASSRGQVIRTGYGYTF
CDR3nt: TGTGCCAGCAGCCGAGGACAGGTTATAAGGACAGGTTATGGCTACACCTTC
len: 17
d_gene: TRBD1
j_gene: TRBJ1-2
v_gene: TRBV6-6
abundance: once

CDR3aa: CASREGGGEKLFF
CDR3nt: TGTGCCAGCAGGGAGGGGGGGGGTGAAAAACTGTTTTTT
len: 13
d_gene: NA
j_gene: TRBJ1-4
v_gene: TRBV27
abundance: NA